Included here is one T cell receptor (beta chain) sequence, with context. The clone's antigen remains unknown. No qualities accompany the bases; no much larger clone lies one base away. The data were taken from a study of OX40 agonist ivuxolimab in advanced cancers. With respect to the entire study: The costimulatory receptor OX40 (CD134) was targeted by ivuxolimab, a fully human IgG2 agonistic monoclonal antibody. Intravenous ivuxolimab was administered to patients every 2 weeks at six dose levels: 0.01, 0.1, 0.3, 1.5, 3 and 10 mg/kg. Of the roughly 52 patients in dose escalation, some 19 had hepatocellular carcinoma, about 15 had melanoma, 9 had renal cell carcinoma and 9 had head and neck cancer. In the dose-escalation cohort, about four fifths of patients were male, and the mean age was 60 years with a range of roughly 20 to 79. Prior anti-PD-1, anti-PD-L1 or anti-CTLA-4 therapy was permitted, and 30% to 50% of dose-escalation patients had received checkpoint inhibitors. Partial responses were achieved by three dose-escalation patients, of whom one had hepatocellular carcinoma and two had cutaneous melanoma. Peripheral TCRbeta sequencing aimed to test whether ivuxolimab altered TCR sequence diversity and caused clonal T-cell expansion. The paper covers the monotherapy dose-escalation part of the phase I ivuxolimab trial, which included N of about 50 patients.

What the authors observed across the whole study: Low levels of normalized T-cell clonal expansion were also shown by some nonresponding patients. In the 0.1-3.0 mg/kg groups, partial responders had among the lowest normalized peripheral clonal expansion, particularly in CD8+ T cells. Clonal expansion of both CD4+ and CD8+ blood T cells was observed from baseline to week 6 at doses 0.1 to 3.0 mg/kg. Antigen specificity was not determined for the clonally expanded peripheral T cells. After ivuxolimab, more expanded clones were found on average in CD8+ T cells than in CD4+ T cells.

Patients with a history of autoimmune disease or receiving systemic immunosuppression were excluded from the trial. Peripheral blood for TCR sequencing was collected from all dose cohorts at baseline, on cycle 4 day 1, and on cycle 7 day 1. Samples were obtained from an open-label, multicenter, first-in-human phase I dose-escalation trial of ivuxolimab. Adults with locally advanced or metastatic melanoma, renal cell, hepatocellular, or head and neck squamous cell carcinoma were enrolled in the trial. Before TCR sequencing, CD4+ T cells and CD8+ T cells were sorted from peripheral blood as separate populations. Genomic DNA was isolated from the sorted cells so that the TCRbeta CDR3 region could be sequenced. TCRbeta CDR3 regions were sequenced using the immunoSEQ Assay. This is the immuneACCESS table as TCRdb keeps it, with only in-frame sequences that have V and J called. A part of the clones is gone; compared with another copy, unresolved V genes explain less than half, and the rest is unexplained. The table for this sample lists tens of thousands of clones; roughly 90% of them were counted only once. Clones ranked in the top ten supply approximately 0.25% of the sample.

The CDR3 runs 18 residues from the cysteine to the phenylalanine. The entry retains the CDR3 DNA only, 54 bases that are in frame from base 1. CDR1 is given as SEHNR and CDR2 as FQNEAQ, both from the germline V gene (reference sequence). Germline trimming amounts to 5 bases on V and 0 bases on J, with 10 as the count of junction bases outside the gene matches. This specimen was CD4+ or CD8+ T cells sorted from blood, taken in a trial of the OX40 agonist ivuxolimab. The source of this sequence is an adult with an advanced solid tumor such as melanoma, head and neck, liver or kidney cancer. The chain couples TRBV7-9 to TRBJ2-5, and TRBD2 matches 12 of the central bases. The CDR3 reads as follows: CASSTRLAGVKYQETQYF. The nucleotides read TGTGCCAGCAGCACAAGACTAGCGGGAGTTAAGTACCAAGAGACCCAGTACTTC.